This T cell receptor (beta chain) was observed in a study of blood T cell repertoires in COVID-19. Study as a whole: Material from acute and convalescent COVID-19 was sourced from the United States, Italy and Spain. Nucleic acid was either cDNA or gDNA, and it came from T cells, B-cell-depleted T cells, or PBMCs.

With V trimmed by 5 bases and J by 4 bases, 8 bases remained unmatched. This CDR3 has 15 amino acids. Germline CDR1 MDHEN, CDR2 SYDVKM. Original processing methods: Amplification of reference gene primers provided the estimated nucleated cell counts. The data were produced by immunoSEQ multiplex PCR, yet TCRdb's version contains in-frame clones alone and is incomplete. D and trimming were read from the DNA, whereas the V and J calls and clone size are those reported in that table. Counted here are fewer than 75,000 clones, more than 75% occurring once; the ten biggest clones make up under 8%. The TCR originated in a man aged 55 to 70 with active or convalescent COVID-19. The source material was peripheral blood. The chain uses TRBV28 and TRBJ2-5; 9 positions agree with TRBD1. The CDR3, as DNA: TGTGCCAGCAGTACTGGACAGGGGCGGAGAGAGACCCAGTACTTC. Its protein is CASSTGQGRRETQYF. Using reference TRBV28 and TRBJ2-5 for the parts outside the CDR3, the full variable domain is DVKVTQSSRYLVKRTGEKVFLECVQDMDHENMFWYRQDPGLGLRLIYFSYDVKMKEKGDIPEGYSVSREKKERFSLILESASTNQTSMYLCASSTGQGRRETQYFGPGTRLLVL.